This is a list of T cell receptor beta chains from one sample in a study of blood T cell repertoires in COVID-19. This table comes from immunoSEQ multiplex PCR, and its TCRdb copy is limited to in-frame clones, with some not included. The table lists tens of thousands of clones, approximately 89% of them singletons. Sample: peripheral blood. These TCRs come from a human donor with acute or convalescent COVID-19. The donor label of this sample is uncertain. CDR3s include the opening cysteine and the closing phenylalanine or tryptophan. The order of the fields is clone size, V gene, J gene, D gene, CDR3 protein, CDR3 DNA. The D gene is left open where the match is weak. Rows may omit the clone size; those that give it use once, few, many or a size class.

>.|TRBV18|TRBJ1-4|.
CASSPRGGEKLFF
TGTGCCAGCTCACCAAGGGGAGGGGAAAAACTGTTTTTT
>.|TRBV3-1/TRBV3-2|TRBJ2-1|TRBD2
CASSTPLRLAGGGAEQFF
TGTGCCAGCAGCACTCCGCTGCGACTAGCGGGGGGAGGGGCTGAGCAGTTCTTC
>.|TRBV5-1|TRBJ2-1|.
CASSPRVSSDYNEQFF
TGCGCCAGCAGCCCTCGGGTTAGTTCAGATTACAATGAGCAGTTCTTC
>.|TRBV18|TRBJ1-1|.
CASSPQRGGGNTEAFF
TGTGCCAGCTCACCCCAACGTGGGGGCGGGAACACTGAAGCTTTCTTT
>.|TRBV14|TRBJ2-5|.
CASSSLAWRKGQETQYF
TGTGCCAGCAGCTCATTAGCCTGGAGGAAAGGGCAAGAGACCCAGTACTTC
>.|TRBV5-1|TRBJ1-5|TRBD1
CASSLEADRGQPQHF
TGCGCCAGCAGCTTGGAAGCCGACAGGGGACAGCCCCAGCATTTT
>.|TRBV29-1|TRBJ1-1|TRBD1
CSAQTGQDSEAFF
TGCAGCGCCCAGACAGGGCAAGACTCTGAAGCTTTCTTT
>many|TRBV12-3/TRBV12-4|TRBJ1-1|.
CASSLGGGTEAFF
TGTGCCAGCAGTTTAGGGGGGGGCACTGAAGCTTTCTTT
>.|TRBV28|TRBJ2-7|TRBD2
CASSSSSGGTFYEQYF
TGTGCCAGCAGTTCTTCTAGCGGGGGGACTTTCTACGAGCAGTACTTC
>medium-sized|TRBV6-2/TRBV6-3|TRBJ2-1|TRBD2
CASSYPTSGGHEQFF
TGTGCCAGCAGTTACCCTACTAGCGGGGGGCATGAGCAGTTCTTC
>.|TRBV4-1|TRBJ2-7|.
CASTQGQDAYEQYF
TGCGCCAGCACCCAGGGGCAAGACGCCTACGAGCAGTACTTC
>.|TRBV4-2|TRBJ2-6|.
CASSRLFQGSSGANVLTF
TGTGCCAGCAGCCGCCTTTTTCAGGGAAGCTCTGGGGCCAACGTCCTGACTTTC
>.|TRBV30|TRBJ1-4|.
CAWSVGITLGADEKLFF
TGTGCCTGGAGTGTTGGGATTACTTTGGGGGCGGACGAAAAACTGTTTTTT
>few|TRBV6-5|TRBJ1-1|.
CAIQGETRNTEAFF
TGTGCCATTCAAGGAGAGACCCGGAACACTGAAGCTTTCTTT
>.|TRBV2|TRBJ1-2|.
CASIDGDTSYGYTF
TGTGCCAGCATTGACGGGGACACCTCCTATGGCTACACCTTC
>.|TRBV30|TRBJ1-3|.
CAWSVLGNTIYF
TGTGCCTGGAGTGTACTCGGAAACACCATATATTTT
>.|TRBV5-1|TRBJ1-2|.
CASSSGGNYGYTF
TGCGCCAGCAGCTCCGGGGGAAACTATGGCTACACCTTC
>few|TRBV6-2/TRBV6-3|TRBJ2-7|TRBD2
CASSYERGAYEQYF
TGTGCCAGCAGTTACGAGCGGGGGGCCTACGAGCAGTACTTC
>.|TRBV28|TRBJ1-2|.
CASSRTQGNGYTF
TGTGCCAGCAGCCGAACACAGGGAAACGGCTACACCTTC
>.|TRBV18|TRBJ2-5|.
CASSPPTRETQYF
TGTGCCAGCTCACCACCCACTAGAGAGACCCAGTACTTC
>.|TRBV7-9|TRBJ2-7|TRBD1
CASSAFNRGPEQYF
TGTGCCAGCAGCGCATTTAACAGGGGGCCTGAGCAGTACTTC
>.|TRBV29-1|TRBJ2-5|.
CSVEGQAQETQYF
TGCAGCGTTGAGGGCCAGGCACAAGAGACCCAGTACTTC
>.|TRBV28|TRBJ2-7|TRBD2
CASSSSSGVPYEQYF
TGTGCCAGCAGTTCCAGCAGCGGGGTTCCCTACGAGCAGTACTTC
>.|TRBV5-1|TRBJ2-7|TRBD1
CASSLNSGQGTYEQYF
TGCGCCAGCAGCTTGAATTCGGGACAGGGTACCTACGAGCAGTACTTC
>.|TRBV5-1|TRBJ2-2|TRBD2
CASSWNGGGDTGELFF
TGCGCCAGCAGCTGGAACGGGGGAGGGGACACCGGGGAGCTGTTTTTT
>once|TRBV5-1|TRBJ1-6|.
CASRSRQGNSPLHF
TGCGCCAGCAGGTCGCGGCAGGGGAATTCACCCCTCCACTTT
>.|TRBV21-1|TRBJ2-5|.
CASSKGEGYLETQYF
TGTGCCAGCAGCAAAGGGGAGGGATATTTGGAGACCCAGTACTTC
>.|TRBV29-1|TRBJ2-1|TRBD1
CSAGQGANEQFF
TGCAGCGCCGGACAGGGGGCGAATGAGCAGTTCTTC
>.|TRBV12-3/TRBV12-4|TRBJ2-7|.
CASSPRDTGEQYF
TGTGCCAGCAGTCCGAGGGACACCGGCGAGCAGTACTTC
>.|TRBV7-3|TRBJ2-2|TRBD1
CASSLQGGDTGELFF
TGTGCCAGCAGCTTACAAGGGGGCGACACCGGGGAGCTGTTTTTT
>.|TRBV4-1|TRBJ1-4|.
CATGGRDIEKLFF
TGCGCCACCGGAGGACGGGACATTGAAAAACTGTTTTTT
>.|TRBV10-2|TRBJ1-6|TRBD1
CASSLTGDSPLHF
TGCGCCAGCAGTCTTACAGGGGATTCACCCCTCCACTTT
>once|TRBV19|TRBJ1-4|.
CASTRKLNAWTAVHNEKLFF
TGTGCCAGTACACGCAAGCTAAACGCTTGGACAGCGGTCCATAATGAAAAACTGTTTTTT